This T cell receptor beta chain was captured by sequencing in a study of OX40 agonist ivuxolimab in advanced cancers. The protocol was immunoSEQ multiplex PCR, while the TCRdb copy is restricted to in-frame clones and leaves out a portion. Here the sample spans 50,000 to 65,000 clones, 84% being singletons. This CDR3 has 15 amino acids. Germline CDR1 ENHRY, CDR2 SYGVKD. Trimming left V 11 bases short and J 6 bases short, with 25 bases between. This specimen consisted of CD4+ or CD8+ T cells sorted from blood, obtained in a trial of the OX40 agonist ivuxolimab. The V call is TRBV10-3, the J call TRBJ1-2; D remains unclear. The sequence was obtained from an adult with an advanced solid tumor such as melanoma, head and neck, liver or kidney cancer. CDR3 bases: TGTGCCGTCGCGAGGGCAGTGCGATTTGCTGATGGCTACACCTTC. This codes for CAVARAVRFADGYTF.